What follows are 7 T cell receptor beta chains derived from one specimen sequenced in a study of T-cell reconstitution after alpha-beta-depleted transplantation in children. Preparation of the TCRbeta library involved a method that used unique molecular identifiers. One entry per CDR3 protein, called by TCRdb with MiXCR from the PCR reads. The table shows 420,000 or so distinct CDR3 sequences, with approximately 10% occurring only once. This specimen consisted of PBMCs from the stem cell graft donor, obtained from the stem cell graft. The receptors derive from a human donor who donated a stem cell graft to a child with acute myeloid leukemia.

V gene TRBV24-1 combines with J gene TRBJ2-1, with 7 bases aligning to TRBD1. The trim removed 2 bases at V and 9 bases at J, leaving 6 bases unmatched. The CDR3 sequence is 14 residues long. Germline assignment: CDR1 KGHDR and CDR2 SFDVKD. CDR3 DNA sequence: TGTGCCACCAGTGATTCCTCGACAGGGATTGAGCAGTTCTTC. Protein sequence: CATSDSSTGIEQFF.

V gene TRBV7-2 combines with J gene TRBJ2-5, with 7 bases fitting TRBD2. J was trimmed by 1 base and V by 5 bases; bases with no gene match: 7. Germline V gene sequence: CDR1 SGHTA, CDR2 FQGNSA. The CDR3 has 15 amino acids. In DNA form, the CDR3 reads TGTGCCAGCAGCCAAACTAGCGCCTCCCAAGAGACCCAGTACTTC. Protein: CASSQTSASQETQYF.

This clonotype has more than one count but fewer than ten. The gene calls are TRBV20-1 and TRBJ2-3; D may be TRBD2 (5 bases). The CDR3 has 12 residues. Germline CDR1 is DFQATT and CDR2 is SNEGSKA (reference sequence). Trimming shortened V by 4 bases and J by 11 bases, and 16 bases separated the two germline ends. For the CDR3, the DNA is TGCAGTGCTATAGATTCGGGGATCGAGCAGTATTTT. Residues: CSAIDSGIEQYF.

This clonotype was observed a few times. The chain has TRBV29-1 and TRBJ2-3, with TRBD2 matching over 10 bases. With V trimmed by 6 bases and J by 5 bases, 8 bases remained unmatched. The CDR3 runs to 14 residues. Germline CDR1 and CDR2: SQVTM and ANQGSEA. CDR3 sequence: CSVLLAGGVDTQYF. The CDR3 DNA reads TGCAGCGTCCTCTTAGCGGGAGGTGTAGATACGCAGTATTTT.

The DNA for the CDR3 is TGTGCCAGCAGTTACGAAGGTACTTCCTACGAGCAGTACTTC. It is translated as CASSYEGTSYEQYF. The chain employs TRBV6-5 and TRBJ2-7; no clear D gene. Germline V gene sequence: CDR1 MNHEY, CDR2 SVGAGI. V was clipped by 2 bases and J by 1 base, with 9 bases between them. This CDR3 has 14 amino acids.

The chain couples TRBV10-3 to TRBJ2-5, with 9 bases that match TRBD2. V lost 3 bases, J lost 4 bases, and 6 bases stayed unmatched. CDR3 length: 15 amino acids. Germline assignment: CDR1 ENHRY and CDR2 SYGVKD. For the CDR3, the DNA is TGTGCCATCAGTGACTGGACTAGCGCCCGAGAGACCCAGTACTTC. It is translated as CAISDWTSARETQYF.

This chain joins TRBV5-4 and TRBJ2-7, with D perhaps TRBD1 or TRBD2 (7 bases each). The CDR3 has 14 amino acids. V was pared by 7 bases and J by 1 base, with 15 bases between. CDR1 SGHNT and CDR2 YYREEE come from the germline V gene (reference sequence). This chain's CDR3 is CASGHRGGSYEQYF. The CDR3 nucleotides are TGTGCCAGCGGACACAGGGGAGGGTCCTACGAGCAGTACTTC.